This T cell receptor beta chain comes out of a study of CXCR3-negative and CXCR3-positive naive CD8 T cells. Across the study: The study obtained 130 million to 150 million TRB reads, about 1.5 +/- 0.3 million per library.

The authors made the TRB cDNA libraries by 5' RACE using UMI labels. TCRdb re-called the 5' RACE reads and gives one entry per CDR3 protein, without DNA. The sample includes about 150,000 distinct CDR3 sequences. Study-wide findings and caveats: The TRB CDR3s that CXCR3-positive naive cells carried were more hydrophobic than those of CXCR3-negative naive cells. CXCR3-negative and CXCR3-positive naive cells shared comparable TRBV-TRBJ usage, but memory cells did not.

In regard to this clonotype: Its specificity is not known.

The V gene's germline CDR1 is MNHNY and CDR2 SVGAGI (reference sequence). The CDR3 is 16 amino acids. The sequence came from a human donor in good health. Some clones in this sample may be carry-over from other donors' samples. Sequencing used naive CXCR3+ CD8+ T cells from blood. Subset described: CD45RO-CCR7+CD27+CD95- naive CD8+ T cells expressing CXCR3 (TNR3+). The chain recombines TRBV6-6 with TRBJ2-3; TCRdb's D call of TRBD2 is untestable without DNA. Here the CDR3 reads CASSPIAGEDTDTQYF.